This T cell receptor (beta chain) was sequenced in a study of blood T cell repertoires in COVID-19. Study context: Sources were T cells, B-cell-depleted T cells, or PBMCs; the material itself was cDNA or gDNA.

The method was immunoSEQ multiplex PCR; TCRdb's version includes in-frame clones alone and lacks a portion of them. Of fewer than 400,000 clones detected, nearly 90% appear once; the ten largest clones hold about 1.7%. Source material: PBMCs or T cells enriched from blood (not recorded which). The sequence was obtained from a woman in her twenties or thirties who had recovered from COVID-19.

This CDR3 is CASSSLGQGGEQFF. The CDR3 coding sequence is TGTGCCAGCAGCTCCCTTGGACAGGGAGGTGAGCAGTTCTTC. V is TRBV7-3 and J is TRBJ2-1; 8 bases are shared with TRBD1. The CDR3 runs to 14 residues. The germline CDR1 and CDR2 sequences are SGHTA and FQGTGA. The ends lost 4 bases at V and 9 bases at J; junction bases unmatched: 8.